The T cell receptor (beta chain) under discussion was sequenced for a study of shared clonotypes between healthy human individuals. Looking at the study overall: The donors, a couple of women and three men, were aged 18 to 49.

Clones were sequenced by immunoSEQ multiplex PCR, and TCRdb holds only the in-frame ones, with some missing. This table holds approximately 2,000,000 clones, roughly 90% found once. Broader study findings: Naive subsets generally exceeded memory subsets in estimated richness. Sampling used blood alone; tissue repertoires probably differ. Relative to clonotypes present in all four donors, those not shared had lower generation probabilities.

The CDR3 spans 15 residues. Trimming took off 3 bases at V and 1 base at J, with 9 bases between the two ends. Germline CDR1 SGHDN, CDR2 FVKESK. This clone came up once. What it binds is unknown. This chain joins TRBV14 and TRBJ2-2; D possibly corresponds to TRBD1 (6 bases). The sequence derives from a man aged 18 to 29 in good health. Some clones in this sample may be carry-over from other donors' samples. Material: naive CD4+ T cells from PBMCs. Subset described: CD45RA+ positively selected. As DNA, the CDR3 is TGTGCCAGCAGCCACGGGACACTGAACACCGGGGAGCTGTTTTTT. Translation: CASSHGTLNTGELFF.